One sample yielded the 2 T cell receptor beta chains listed below, sequenced in a study of beta chain features in type 1 diabetes. Expressed TCRB transcripts got sequenced, as all isolated RNA was reverse transcribed. Assay: immunoSEQ multiplex PCR; the TCRdb copy retains only in-frame clones and omits some. The table shows about 180,000 clones, with more than 10% occurring only once. The sample comprised central memory CD4+ T cells from blood. These receptors originate from a woman between 18 and 29 years old in good health.

The chain has TRBV5-1 and TRBJ2-1, with D tentatively TRBD2 (7 bases). Germline V gene lookup returns CDR1 SGHRS and CDR2 YFSETQ. The V gene lost 4 bases and the J gene lost 6 bases, with 14 bases spanning the gap. The CDR3 extends over 14 amino acids. CDR3 sequence: CASSPPGGVNEQFF. The CDR3 region has the DNA TGCGCCAGCAGCCCGCCGGGGGGCGTCAATGAGCAGTTCTTC.

CDR3 in amino acids: CASSDRRRNTEAFF. For the CDR3, the DNA is TGTGCCAGCAGTGATAGGCGGAGGAACACTGAAGCTTTCTTT. This chain links TRBV6-1 with TRBJ1-1; D is unresolved. The CDR3 is 14 residues long. The germline CDR1 and CDR2 sequences are MNHNS and SASEGT. V was pared by 3 bases and J by 1 base, with 9 bases between.